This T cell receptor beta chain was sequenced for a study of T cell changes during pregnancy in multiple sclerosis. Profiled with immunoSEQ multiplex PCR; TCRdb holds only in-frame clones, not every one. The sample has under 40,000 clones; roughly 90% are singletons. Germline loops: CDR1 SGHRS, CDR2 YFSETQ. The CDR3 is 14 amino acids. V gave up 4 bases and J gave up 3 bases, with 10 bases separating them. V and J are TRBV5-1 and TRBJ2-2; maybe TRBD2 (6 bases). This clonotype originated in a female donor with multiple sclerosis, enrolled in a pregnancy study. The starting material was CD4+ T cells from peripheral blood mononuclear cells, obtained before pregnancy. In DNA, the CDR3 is TGCGCCAGCAGCCCGGGACTCTACACCGGGGAGCTGTTTTTT. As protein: CASSPGLYTGELFF.